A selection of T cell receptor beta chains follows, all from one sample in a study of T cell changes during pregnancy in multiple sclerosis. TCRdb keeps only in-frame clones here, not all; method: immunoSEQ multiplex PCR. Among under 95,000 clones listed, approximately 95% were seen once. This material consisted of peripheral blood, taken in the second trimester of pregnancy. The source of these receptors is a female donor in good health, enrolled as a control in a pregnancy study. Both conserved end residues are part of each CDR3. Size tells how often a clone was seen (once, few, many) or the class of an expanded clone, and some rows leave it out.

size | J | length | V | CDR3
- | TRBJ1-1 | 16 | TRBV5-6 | CASSLAPGTGYGEAFF
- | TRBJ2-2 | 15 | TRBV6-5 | CASSRGTGFPGELFF
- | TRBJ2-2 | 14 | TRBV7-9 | CASSLGGGTGELFF
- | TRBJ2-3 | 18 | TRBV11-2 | CASREGGGTLSSTDTQYF
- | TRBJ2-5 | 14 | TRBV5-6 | CATLYQNRQETQYF
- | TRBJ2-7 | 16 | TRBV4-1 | CASSQEFGGGSSEQYF
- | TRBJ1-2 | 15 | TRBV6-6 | CASSPQPGQGSGYTF
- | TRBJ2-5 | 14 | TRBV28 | CASSRAGGWETQYF
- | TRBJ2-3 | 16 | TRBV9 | CASSVERGASTDTQYF
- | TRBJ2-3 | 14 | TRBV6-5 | CASRPGGDTDTQYF
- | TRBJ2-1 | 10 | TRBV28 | CSYYYNEQFF
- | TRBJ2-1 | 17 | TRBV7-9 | CASSYLAGGSSYNEQFF
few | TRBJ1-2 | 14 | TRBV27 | CASSLLGQGNGYTF
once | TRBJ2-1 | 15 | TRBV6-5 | CASTSAGGPSNEQFF
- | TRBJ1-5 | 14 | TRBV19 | CASSMNGMGQPQHF